Presented here are 23 T cell receptor beta chains from one specimen sequenced in a study of a mutant IDH1 vaccine in newly diagnosed glioma. Time point here: week 11, during vaccination. Every vaccine dose comprised 300 ug of mutant IDH1 20-mer peptide plus topical imiquimod. The antigens for these receptors are not known. The method was immunoSEQ multiplex PCR; TCRdb's version includes in-frame clones alone and lacks a portion of them. Seen here are 20,000 to 30,000 clones, roughly 78% observed once, and the top ten hold around 8%. The sample was PBMCs, taken from a glioma patient whose treatment included an IDH1 peptide vaccine. These receptors were obtained from a man between 35 and 55 years old with glioma.

The chain employs TRBV11-1 and TRBJ2-7; possible D gene TRBD1, 5 bases. CDR1 and CDR2 from the germline V gene are SGHAT and FQDESV (reference sequence). The CDR3 extends over 15 amino acids. Deletions cut 1 base from V and 0 bases from J, with 10 bases between. Written as DNA, the CDR3 is TGTGCCAGCAGCTTAGTCTCTGGGGCCTCCTACGAGCAGTACTTC. Its translation: CASSLVSGASYEQYF. Supplemented by reference TRBV11-1 and TRBJ2-7, the full variable domain reads EAEVAQSPRYKITEKSQAVAFWCDPISGHATLYWYRQILGQGPELLVQFQDESVVDDSQLPKDRFSAERLKGVDSTLKIQPAELGDSAMYLCASSLVSGASYEQYFGPGTRLTVT.

This clone is a singleton in its sample. The V gene is TRBV5-5, the J gene TRBJ1-1; 7 bases are shared with TRBD1. V was pared by 0 bases and J by 8 bases, with 10 bases of the junction left unmatched. Germline lookup yields CDR1 SGHKS and CDR2 YYEKEE (reference sequence). The length of the CDR3 is 15 residues. This CDR3 is CASSLATGSFAEAFF. The CDR3, as DNA: TGTGCCAGCAGCTTGGCGACAGGGAGTTTCGCCGAAGCTTTCTTT. The full variable domain, with the rest looked up from reference TRBV5-5 and TRBJ1-1, is DAGVTQSPTHLIKTRGQQVTLRCSPISGHKSVSWYQQVLGQGPQFIFQYYEKEERGRGNFPDRFSARQFPNYSSELNVNALLLGDSALYLCASSLATGSFAEAFFGQGTRLTVV.

The chain uses TRBV5-1 and TRBJ2-7, with 9 bases matching TRBD2. The length of the CDR3 is 15 residues. The germline V gene encodes CDR1 SGHRS and CDR2 YFSETQ. V shed 3 bases and J 0 bases; nucleotides not matched to a gene: 4. The CDR3 reads CASSWGSGSSYEQYV. CDR3 nucleotide sequence: TGCGCCAGCAGCTGGGGTAGCGGGAGCTCCTACGAGCAGTACGTC.

The rearrangement links TRBV7-7 to TRBJ2-7; D remains unclear. V gave up 4 bases and J gave up 5 bases, with 9 bases separating them. The CDR3 has 12 amino acids. Germline V CDR1 and CDR2: SSHAT, FNYEAQ (reference sequence). For the CDR3, the DNA is TGTGCCAGCAGCTCCAACGGCCACGAGCAGTACTTC. It codes for CASSSNGHEQYF.

This clone was detected a few times. The chain combines TRBV20-1 with TRBJ2-5; D gene uncertain. Between the trimmed V and J ends, which lost 6 bases and 5 bases, there was a span of 10 bases. Per the germline V gene, CDR1 is DFQATT and CDR2 is SNEGSKA (reference sequence). This CDR3 has 11 amino acids. CDR3 region: CSARTPETQYF. As DNA, the CDR3 is TGCAGTGCCAGGACCCCCGAGACCCAGTACTTC.

The gene calls are TRBV6-5 and TRBJ2-2; maybe TRBD1 (5 bases). V gave up 4 bases and J gave up 4 bases, with 16 bases separating them. Germline-derived CDR1 and CDR2 are MNHEY and SVGAGI. This CDR3 spans 16 amino acids. CDR3 sequence: CASSFGRDSGTGELFF. The CDR3 DNA sequence: TGTGCCAGCAGTTTCGGCAGGGATTCAGGCACCGGGGAGCTGTTTTTT.

This rearrangement joins TRBV19 to TRBJ1-2; the D gene is possibly TRBD1 (6 bases). The CDR3 has 12 amino acids. Germline lookup yields CDR1 LNHDA and CDR2 SQIVND (reference sequence). The germline V and J ends were trimmed by 9 bases and 4 bases, with 12 bases remaining between them. In DNA, the CDR3 is TGTGCCAGCAAAACAGGGCCCTATGGCTACACCTTC. Its translation: CASKTGPYGYTF.

The chain is built from TRBV6-1 and TRBJ2-5; unclear D gene. This CDR3 region has 14 residues. The germline gives CDR1 MNHNS, CDR2 SASEGT. With 3 bases removed from V and 3 bases from J, the gap between germline ends came to 11 bases. The CDR3 DNA follows: TGTGCCAGCAGTGATTTGGAGAAGGAAGAGACCCAGTACTTC. Its protein is CASSDLEKEETQYF.

The chain employs TRBV7-2 and TRBJ1-1; no reliable D call. The CDR3 sequence is 11 residues long. Between the trimmed V and J ends, which lost 6 bases and 6 bases, there was a span of 8 bases. Per germline, CDR1 SGHTA and CDR2 FQGNSA. The CDR3 sequence: CASRGWAEAFF. The CDR3 DNA reads as TGTGCCAGCAGGGGGTGGGCTGAAGCTTTCTTT.

This sequence joins TRBV19 and TRBJ2-1, with a weak D call TRBD1 (6 bases). V lost 5 bases to trimming and J lost 7 bases, with 12 bases between them. CDR1 and CDR2 from the germline V gene are LNHDA and SQIVND (reference sequence). CDR3 size: 13 residues. The CDR3 reads CASSVQGKNEQFF. The DNA for the CDR3 is TGTGCCAGTAGTGTACAGGGAAAGAATGAGCAGTTCTTC. Complete variable domain (other parts from reference TRBV19 and TRBJ2-1): DGGITQSPKYLFRKEGQNVTLSCEQNLNHDAMYWYRQDPGQGLRLIYYSQIVNDFQKGDIAEGYSVSREKKESFPLTVTSAQKNPTAFYLCASSVQGKNEQFFGPGTRLTVL.

The J gene is TRBJ1-3, the V gene TRBV27; 7 bases are shared with TRBD1. Trimming removed 5 bases from V and 0 bases from J; junction bases left unmatched: 7. The CDR3 consists of 16 residues. Germline values: CDR1 MNHEY, CDR2 SMNVEV (reference sequence). The chain's CDR3 is CASSPGGDSSGNTIYF. The CDR3 DNA sequence: TGTGCCAGCAGTCCCGGGGGGGACAGCTCTGGAAACACCATATATTTT.

This chain links TRBV18 with TRBJ2-2; either TRBD1 or TRBD2 may fit D (6 bases each). Germline lookup yields CDR1 KGHSH and CDR2 LQKENI. V lost 3 bases, J lost 6 bases, and 14 bases lay in between. The CDR3 covers 15 residues. As DNA, the CDR3 is TGTGCCAGCTCACCGGGGGGCTCCGGGGCCGGGGAGCTGTTTTTT. It translates to CASSPGGSGAGELFF. Using reference TRBV18 and TRBJ2-2 for the parts outside the CDR3, the full variable domain is NAGVMQNPRHLVRRRGQEARLRCSPMKGHSHVYWYRQLPEEGLKFMVYLQKENIIDESGMPKERFSAEFPKEGPSILRIQQVVRGDSAAYFCASSPGGSGAGELFFGEGSRLTVL.

V is TRBV7-2 and J is TRBJ1-1; tentatively, D is TRBD1 (5 bases). The germline CDR1 and CDR2 sequences are SGHTA and FQGNSA. V shed 1 base and J shed 3 bases, with 12 bases lying between them. This CDR3 has 15 amino acids. DNA of the CDR3: TGTGCCAGCAGCTTAGGGTCGGGGGGGGACACTGAAGCTTTCTTT. This gives the protein CASSLGSGGDTEAFF.

This sequence joins TRBV4-3 and TRBJ2-6, with 9 positions matching TRBD1. The CDR3 spans 17 residues. CDR1 LGHNA and CDR2 YSLEER come from the germline V gene. V was clipped by 0 bases and J by 0 bases; unmatched bases: 0. The CDR3 protein is CASSQETGGSGANVLTF. The CDR3 coding sequence is TGCGCCAGCAGCCAAGAGACAGGGGGCTCTGGGGCCAACGTCCTGACTTTC.

This clone was seen more than once but under ten times. The chain has TRBV10-2 and TRBJ2-1, with D hard to call. The CDR3 is made up of 14 amino acids. V was trimmed by 6 bases and J by 0 bases, leaving 9 bases between them. Per the germline V gene, CDR1 is WSHSY and CDR2 is SAAADI. CDR3 protein: CASRDHSSYNEQFF. The CDR3 DNA reads as TGCGCCAGCAGAGACCATAGCTCCTACAATGAGCAGTTCTTC.

V gene TRBV7-9 combines with J gene TRBJ2-1, with 8 bases aligning to TRBD1. This CDR3 comprises 15 residues. With 5 bases clipped from V and 5 bases from J, the junction kept 8 bases outside the gene matches. Germline V gene data show CDR1 as SEHNR and CDR2 as FQNEAQ (reference sequence). In nucleotides, the CDR3 is TGTGCCAGCAGCGCTCGGACAGGGCGAGACAATGAGCAGTTCTTC. Protein sequence: CASSARTGRDNEQFF.

The CDR3 loop is CASSRAGQNNSPLHF. CDR3 DNA sequence: TGTGCCAGCAGTCGAGCGGGACAGAATAATTCACCCCTCCACTTT. This sequence joins TRBV6-5 and TRBJ1-6; TRBD1 matches 7 bases. This CDR3 contains 15 residues. J gave up 5 bases and V 5 bases, and 6 bases lay outside the gene matches. Germline CDR1 and CDR2: MNHEY and SVGAGI.

The count of this clone is one. The genes are TRBV9 and TRBJ1-2, with 8 bases fitting TRBD1. The CDR3 has 15 amino acids. The ends lost 3 bases at V and 1 base at J; junction bases unmatched: 5. Germline CDR1 reads SGDLS; CDR2 reads YYNGEE. CDR3 loop: CASSGQGAHNYGYTF. CDR3 nucleotide sequence: TGTGCCAGCAGCGGCCAGGGGGCGCATAACTATGGCTACACCTTC.

The chain has TRBV6-1 and TRBJ1-6; D is uncertain. The CDR3 runs 13 residues. V gave up 3 bases and J gave up 8 bases, with 8 bases separating them. Germline CDR1 MNHNS, CDR2 SASEGT. The CDR3 protein is CASSEVQHSPLHF. The CDR3 DNA is TGTGCCAGCAGTGAGGTTCAACATTCACCCCTCCACTTT.

The rearrangement uses TRBV23-1 and TRBJ2-7, with a weak D call TRBD2 (5 bases). TRBV23-1 is an open reading frame, and its role is uncertain. Trimming removed 6 bases from V and 3 bases from J, with 12 bases in between. The CDR3 is 13 amino acids. CDR3: CASSLTGVYEQYV. The CDR3 nucleotides are TGCGCCAGCAGCCTGACCGGGGTCTACGAGCAGTACGTC.

The J gene is TRBJ1-4, the V gene TRBV5-1, with no clear D. Germline CDR1 is SGHRS and CDR2 is YFSETQ. This CDR3 comprises 15 residues. Trimming stripped 0 bases from V and 4 bases from J, with 10 bases between. DNA of the CDR3: TGCGCCAGCAGCTTGGGGGCAGCGTTTAATGAAAAACTGTTTTTT. Translation: CASSLGAAFNEKLFF.

The rearrangement joins TRBV29-1 to TRBJ2-3; 8 positions match TRBD2. This CDR3 contains 16 residues. CDR1 is SQVTM and CDR2 is ANQGSEA in the germline V gene. Unmatched junction bases numbered 15, after V lost 6 bases and J lost 4 bases. In DNA, the CDR3 is TGCAGCGTCGCCCGACTAGCGCAAAGTAGTGCAGATACGCAGTATTTT. It yields the protein CSVARLAQSSADTQYF.

The genes are TRBV7-2 and TRBJ1-2; D might be TRBD1 (6 bases). The CDR3 has 15 residues. V lost 1 base, J lost 3 bases, and 12 bases lay in between. Germline-derived CDR1 and CDR2 are SGHTA and FQGNSA. The CDR3 nucleotides are TGTGCCAGCAGCTTAGAGGACAGTGTTGACTATGGCTACACCTTC. Protein product: CASSLEDSVDYGYTF.